The sequence of this T cell receptor (beta chain) was determined in a study of molecular identifiers for immune sequencing clone quantification (dated by TCRdb to 2016 to 2019). About the full investigation: For a replicate experiment, the RNA from either approximately 20,000 or 100,000 naive CD8 T cells was divided into five aliquots, and four of those aliquots went on to sequencing. CD8 T cells were used in a methods study to benchmark molecular-identifier clustering-based TCR repertoire sequencing (MIDCIRS) and TCR RNA copy counting. On the study overall, not on this receptor specifically: A single cell's worth of spiked-in Jurkat TCR RNA was reported detectable even among about a million naive CD8 T cells. When barcode sub-clustering was omitted, TCR diversity was inflated by chimeric consensus sequences, with chimeras reaching as high as 47%. Modeling indicated about 3 TCR RNA copies recovered per cell, compared with about 10 by digital PCR, which implies a capture efficiency of about 27%. In CMV-specific effector cells, clones with more than 20 RNA copies contained over 99% of molecules, whereas in naive cells such clones contained under 1% of molecules. Spiked-in Jurkat TCR RNA (10 copies' worth), which is not part of the donor repertoire, was contained in the naive libraries. Highly expanded clone sizes could be underestimated because identical TCR molecules may share a barcode.

A remark on this clonotype: Its antigen specificity is not known. Base qualities were left out, and no much larger clone turns up one base away.

Library creation used PCR. Sequencer: NextSeq 500. Bulk TCR libraries were prepared as previously described, using TCR primers listed in Table S5. Purification of total RNA was performed with the Qiagen AllPrep DNA/RNA kit. Reads from multiple sequencing runs of the same library were pooled before analysis. The source study handled its data this way. Reads were retained only if their TCR constant sequence matched exactly, and those retained reads were trimmed to 150 nt and grouped according to their 12-nt molecular barcodes. Reads in each barcode group were sub-clustered using a 15% Levenshtein threshold, and a quality-weighted consensus sequence was built for each RNA molecule. Non-functional sequences were excluded, and lower-count sequences lying one edit away from another sequence were also excluded. On the basis of fitting two negative binomial distributions, barcode sub-clusters with fewer than 20% of the maximum read count were discarded. TCRdb handled the public reads itself, with Q25 trimming in fastp and clone calling in MiXCR, and kept productive beta chains. CDR3 protein duplicates are merged, each entry listing the most common genes and DNA. TCRdb assigned the V and J calls; the authors' analysis was not used. Present in this sample are approximately 500,000 distinct CDR3 sequences, around 23% of which were seen just once. 0.7% to 0.9% of the sample lies in the top ten.

Trimming costs V 4 bases and J 3 bases, and their ends lie 10 bases apart. The CDR3 spans 13 residues, from the cysteine through the phenylalanine. The DNA shown is the 39-base CDR3, in frame from base 1. The germline V gene (reference sequence) yields MNHEY for CDR1 and SMNVEV for CDR2. Libraries of naive CD8 T cells were built from anywhere between about 19,000 and 1,000,000 sorted cells, with 10%, 30% or 50% of the purified RNA used. Naive CD8 T cells, defined as CD8+CD4-CCR7+CD45RA+, were FACS-sorted into RLT Plus buffer on a BD FACSAria II. Detection sensitivity was tested by spiking Jurkat RNA equal to over 8 TCR copies' worth into samples containing about 19,000-1,000,000 naive CD8 T cells. CD8 T cells were enriched with RosetteSep CD8+ T Cell Enrichment Cocktail and Ficoll-Paque, followed by ACK red cell lysis.

The sequencing input was naive CD8+ T cells from blood, with Jurkat cell RNA spiked in. The intended sense of this specimen's cell subset or site label: FACS-sorted CD8+CD4-CCR7+CD45RA+ naive T cells. The sequence derives from a human donor in good health. Some libraries in this study had Jurkat cell RNA spiked in. The V gene is TRBV27 and the J gene is TRBJ2-7; the D segment could be TRBD2, given 5 matching bases. The CDR3 region: CASSSRLNYEQYF. The DNA is TGTGCCAGCAGTTCGCGACTAAACTACGAGCAGTACTTC.